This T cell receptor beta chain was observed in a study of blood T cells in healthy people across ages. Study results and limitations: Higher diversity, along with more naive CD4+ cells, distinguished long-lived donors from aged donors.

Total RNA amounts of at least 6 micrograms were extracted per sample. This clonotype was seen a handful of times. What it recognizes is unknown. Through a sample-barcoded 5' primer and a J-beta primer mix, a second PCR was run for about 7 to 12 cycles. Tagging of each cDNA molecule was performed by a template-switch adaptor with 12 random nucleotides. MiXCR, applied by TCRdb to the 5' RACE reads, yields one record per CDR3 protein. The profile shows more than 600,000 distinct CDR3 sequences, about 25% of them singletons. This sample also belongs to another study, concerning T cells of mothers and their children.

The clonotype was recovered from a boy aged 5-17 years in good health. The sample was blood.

The CDR3 loop reads CASSDSSEREGTDTQYF. The DNA for the CDR3 is TGTGCCAGCAGTGACAGTAGCGAGCGGGAAGGAACAGATACGCAGTATTTT. The chain uses TRBV6-4 and TRBJ2-3, with 7 bases identical to TRBD2. With V trimmed by 2 bases and J by 3 bases, 11 bases remained unmatched. Germline assignment: CDR1 MRHNA and CDR2 SNTAGT. The CDR3 has 17 amino acids.